The 24 T cell receptor beta chains below come from one sample, sequenced in a study of CD8+ T cells in alopecia areata. Reverse transcribed after extraction, RNA yielded cDNA as the sequencing template. Clones were read by immunoSEQ multiplex PCR, and TCRdb kept only the in-frame ones, dropping some. The sample has about 40,000 clones, around 90% seen once. Documented treatment: oral pan-JAK inhibitor, 5-10 mg twice daily. The input for sequencing was CD8+ T cells sorted from blood, taken at week 24, from a patient treated with tofacitinib. The receptors shown here come from a human donor with alopecia areata.

J is TRBJ2-3 and V is TRBV28; the match to TRBD2 covers 7 bases. Unmatched junction bases numbered 6, after V lost 1 base and J lost 5 bases. Germline-derived CDR1 and CDR2 are MDHEN and SYDVKM. The CDR3 has 15 residues. CDR3 residues: CASSLLSGVGDTQYF. In DNA form, the CDR3 reads TGTGCCAGCAGTTTATTAAGCGGGGTGGGAGATACGCAGTATTTT.

V usage is TRBV29-1 and J usage is TRBJ2-1; D is unresolved. Germline CDR1 and CDR2: SQVTM and ANQGSEA. This CDR3 has 12 residues. V was cut by 0 bases and J by 6 bases, with 6 bases left in between. For the CDR3, the DNA is TGCAGCGTTGAAGATCTTGGCAATGAGCAGTTCTTC. As protein: CSVEDLGNEQFF.

This clone was seen once. The chain carries TRBV4-1 and TRBJ2-3, with D unresolved. The germline V gene encodes CDR1 MGHRA and CDR2 YSYEKL. The CDR3 spans 14 residues. Trimming removed 0 bases at V and 0 bases at J, with 4 bases between. Written as DNA, the CDR3 is TGCGCCAGCAGCCAAGATAGGAGCACAGATACGCAGTATTTT. Translation: CASSQDRSTDTQYF.

In its sample, this clone was seen once. This chain connects TRBV6-1 to TRBJ1-1, with D unclear. CDR3 length: 13 amino acids. Per germline, CDR1 MNHNS and CDR2 SASEGT. Trimming left V 8 bases short and J 1 base short, with 11 bases between. The CDR3 DNA sequence: TGTGCCAGCTCCGAAAGAGAGAACACTGAAGCTTTCTTT. It encodes CASSERENTEAFF.

This chain links TRBV6-4 with TRBJ2-6; TRBD1 aligns across 7 bases. The CDR3 runs to 15 residues. Germline trimming cut 2 bases from V and 4 bases from J; bases unmatched to any gene: 2. Germline V lookup: CDR1 MRHNA, CDR2 SNTAGT. The chain's CDR3 is CASSDDRAGANVLTF. CDR3 DNA: TGTGCCAGCAGTGACGACAGGGCCGGGGCCAACGTCCTGACTTTC.

This clone was detected once. The chain links TRBV29-1 to TRBJ2-1; 12 bases map to TRBD1. CDR1 is SQVTM, CDR2 ANQGSEA, per germline. The CDR3 loop spans 17 amino acids. Germline trimming cut 5 bases from V and 2 bases from J; bases unmatched to any gene: 10. The CDR3 loop reads CSVIGYRDRGPYNEQFF. CDR3 DNA sequence: TGCAGCGTTATAGGTTACAGGGACAGGGGGCCCTACAATGAGCAGTTCTTC.

This clone appeared a few times. V and J are TRBV10-3 and TRBJ2-5, with no clear D. V shed 2 bases and J shed 6 bases, with 13 bases lying between them. The CDR3 spans 14 residues. Germline CDR1 reads ENHRY; CDR2 reads SYGVKD. The CDR3 DNA is TGTGCCATCAGTGAGATTAATGAACCCAAGACCCAGTACTTC. The encoded protein is CAISEINEPKTQYF.

V is TRBV19 and J is TRBJ2-2; 9 nucleotides match TRBD1. V dropped 6 bases and J dropped 3; count of bases not matched to a gene: 2. Germline CDR1 is LNHDA and CDR2 is SQIVND (reference sequence). The CDR3 totals 14 residues. The CDR3 region has the DNA TGTGCCAGTAGCAGACAGGGGGACACCGGGGAGCTGTTTTTT. Translation gives CASSRQGDTGELFF.

The chain has TRBV12-5 and TRBJ1-3; TRBD1 is a possible D gene (5 bases). V lost 10 bases and J 0 bases, leaving 7 bases between the germline ends. The germline gives CDR1 LGHNT, CDR2 FRNRAP. CDR3 length equals 12 residues. This CDR3 is CATDSSGNTIYF. The CDR3 nucleotides are TGTGCTACAGACAGCTCTGGAAACACCATATATTTT.

This chain connects TRBV4-2 to TRBJ2-2; 10 positions agree with TRBD1. This CDR3 is built from 16 residues. The germline CDR1 and CDR2 sequences are LGHNA and YNFKEQ. With V trimmed by 4 bases and J by 5 bases, 7 bases remained unmatched. The CDR3 DNA is TGTGCCAGCAGCCCGCGCGGGACAGGGGTAACCGGGGAGCTGTTTTTT. As protein: CASSPRGTGVTGELFF.

This chain connects TRBV5-6 to TRBJ2-7; the D is unclear. The CDR3 totals 14 residues. Germline CDR1 is SGHDT and CDR2 is YYEEEE. V lost 0 bases, J lost 5 bases, and 12 bases lay in between. DNA of the CDR3: TGTGCCAGCAGCTTGGCCGCGGCTCTAGACGAGCAGTACTTC. This translates into CASSLAAALDEQYF.

DNA of the CDR3: TGTGCCAGCAGCCAAGTAGACCGACCACAAGAGACCCAGTACTTC. Its translation: CASSQVDRPQETQYF. The chain recombines TRBV5-4 with TRBJ2-5; no firm D call. Germline CDR1 and CDR2: SGHNT and YYREEE (reference sequence). V was pared by 4 bases and J by 2 bases, with 15 bases between. This CDR3 contains 15 residues. Full variable domain (outside the CDR3, taken from reference TRBV5-4 and TRBJ2-5): ETGVTQSPTHLIKTRGQQVTLRCSSQSGHNTVSWYQQALGQGPQFIFQYYREEENGRGNFPPRFSGLQFPNYSSELNVNALELDDSALYLCASSQVDRPQETQYFGPGTRLLVL.

The genes are TRBV27 and TRBJ2-3; TRBD2 aligns across 8 bases. Trimming cost V 5 bases and J 1 base; bases outside gene matches: 5. Germline V gene sequence: CDR1 MNHEY, CDR2 SMNVEV (reference sequence). This CDR3 is 15 amino acids long. CDR3: CASSLKRGRTDTQYF. CDR3 in DNA: TGTGCCAGCAGTCTGAAGCGGGGGCGCACAGATACGCAGTATTTT.

The chain employs TRBV10-3 and TRBJ2-7; D is uncertain. Germline V gene data show CDR1 as ENHRY and CDR2 as SYGVKD. CDR3 length: 15 residues. The ends were cut back, 6 bases at V and 1 base at J, with 16 bases in the middle. The DNA for the CDR3 is TGTGCCATCAGGGAAACCGGGCCTATTTCCTACGAGCAGTACTTC. Translating gives CAIRETGPISYEQYF.

The DNA of the CDR3 is TGTGCCAGCAGCCCGTGGGGGGCTAGCTCCTACAATGAGCAGTTCTTC. Protein product: CASSPWGASSYNEQFF. The chain employs TRBV13 and TRBJ2-1; D may correspond to TRBD1 or TRBD2 (6 bases each). The germline V gene encodes CDR1 PRHDT and CDR2 FYEKMQ (reference sequence). There are 16 residues in the CDR3. The V end lost 5 bases, the J end lost 0 bases, and 14 bases lay between the germline ends.

V and J are TRBV29-1 and TRBJ1-3; perhaps TRBD1 as D (5 bases). Germline CDR1 is SQVTM and CDR2 is ANQGSEA. The CDR3 contains 16 residues. Trimming removed 0 bases at V and 0 bases at J, with 12 bases between. The DNA of the CDR3 is TGCAGCGTTGAAGATCCACGACAGCACTCTGGAAACACCATATATTTT. It yields the protein CSVEDPRQHSGNTIYF.

With regard to this clone: An end of the junction differs from the germline gene, which may be a read error. This sequence joins TRBV6-6 and TRBJ2-1; D unclear. Germline V gene lookup returns CDR1 MNHNY and CDR2 SVGAGI (reference sequence). This CDR3 contains 12 residues. The CDR3 DNA reads as TGTGCCGGCAGTTACGAAGAGGATGAGCAGTTCTTC. This sequence encodes CAGSYEEDEQFF.

The CDR3 is CASSLGTGIADTQYF. The DNA for the CDR3 is TGTGCCAGCAGCTTGGGGACAGGGATCGCAGATACGCAGTATTTT. The chain joins TRBV5-6 to TRBJ2-3, with TRBD1 matching 8 bases. Trimming took 0 bases from V and 4 from J; bases not matched to a gene: 4. Germline V gives CDR1 SGHDT, CDR2 YYEEEE. The length of the CDR3 is 15 residues.

There are a few counts of this clone. The chain couples TRBV7-9 to TRBJ2-4, with TRBD1 identical over 7 bases. From germline, CDR1 is SEHNR and CDR2 FQNEAQ (reference sequence). The CDR3 covers 14 residues. V shed 8 bases, J shed 0 bases, and the junction held 4 bases outside the gene matches. CDR3 loop: CASPGQRAKNIQYF. As DNA, the CDR3 is TGTGCCAGCCCGGGACAGCGAGCCAAAAACATTCAGTACTTC.

V usage is TRBV10-3 and J usage is TRBJ2-5, with 7 nucleotides matching TRBD1. The CDR3 has 16 residues. CDR1 is ENHRY and CDR2 is SYGVKD in the germline V gene. J lost 4 bases, V lost 2 bases, and 10 bases had no gene match. The CDR3 coding sequence is TGTGCCATCAGTGAGGTGTCCAGGGGGAATGCAGAGACCCAGTACTTC. Translating gives CAISEVSRGNAETQYF.

A single count supports this clone. This rearrangement joins TRBV6-5 to TRBJ2-7; the D is unclear. V lost 2 bases to trimming and J lost 5 bases, with 4 bases between them. The length of the CDR3 is 11 residues. The V gene's germline CDR1 is MNHEY and CDR2 SVGAGI. CDR3: CASSYGHEQYF. For the CDR3, the DNA is TGTGCCAGCAGTTACGGGCACGAGCAGTACTTC.

The chain carries TRBV5-4 and TRBJ2-3, with TRBD1 matching 9 bases. Trimming at V came to 4 bases and at J to 3 bases, leaving 12 bases not matched to a gene. The CDR3 covers 17 residues. Germline CDR1 reads SGHNT; CDR2 reads YYREEE (reference sequence). The CDR3 loop reads CASSRVGTGTTTDTQYF. Here the CDR3 DNA reads TGTGCCAGCAGCCGCGTTGGGACAGGGACTACGACAGATACGCAGTATTTT.

The table lists this clone with a count of one. The J gene is TRBJ2-5, the V gene TRBV15; 8 bases line up with TRBD1. CDR1 is LNHNV, CDR2 YYDKDF, per germline (reference sequence). Trimming at V came to 8 bases and at J to 1 base, leaving 21 bases not matched to a gene. The CDR3 consists of 19 residues. The CDR3 here is CATDRNAARDRGIQETQYF. The CDR3, as DNA: TGTGCCACCGACCGGAATGCGGCGCGCGACAGGGGTATCCAAGAGACCCAGTACTTC.

This clone was seen a single time. CDR3 residues: CASSLYPGGEQYF. The CDR3 nucleotides are TGTGCCAGCAGCTTATATCCGGGGGGCGAGCAGTACTTC. This chain uses TRBV7-2 with TRBJ2-5; TRBD2 matches at 7 bases. The DNA end is more similar to TRBJ2-7, so the J call may be wrong. This CDR3 spans 13 amino acids. Germline values: CDR1 SGHTA, CDR2 FQGNSA.